Listed below are T cell receptor beta chains from one sample, sequenced in a study of beta chain features in type 1 diabetes. Measured with immunoSEQ multiplex PCR; TCRdb has only the in-frame clones, and not every one. The sample holds some 52,000 clones, roughly 39% seen once. The sequenced sample was Tregs from blood. Receptors originate from a young man with type 1 diabetes. CDR3s include the opening cysteine and the closing phenylalanine or tryptophan. Each record gives: clone size, V gene, D gene, J gene, CDR3 protein, CDR3 DNA. D genes are given only for firm matches. Not every row has a clone size; where given, it reads once, few, many or a size class.

>-|TRBV11-2|-|TRBJ2-1
CASRNLGGREQFF
TGTGCCAGCAGGAACCTGGGGGGACGGGAGCAGTTCTTC
>-|TRBV5-1|TRBD2|TRBJ2-2
CASSLGLAVVTGELFF
TGCGCCAGCAGCCTGGGACTAGCGGTCGTCACCGGGGAGCTGTTTTTT
>few|TRBV7-8|-|TRBJ2-7
CASSKGTGTYEQYF
TGTGCCAGCAGCAAAGGGACTGGCACCTACGAGCAGTACTTC
>-|TRBV7-2|-|TRBJ2-1
CASSAYLDEQFF
TGTGCCAGCAGCGCATACTTGGATGAGCAGTTCTTC
>-|TRBV30|TRBD1|TRBJ2-7
CAWSVQGAYEQYF
TGTGCCTGGAGTGTACAGGGGGCCTACGAGCAGTACTTC
>few|TRBV29-1|-|TRBJ2-1
CSVERGSLNEQFF
TGCAGCGTTGAACGGGGGAGCCTCAATGAGCAGTTCTTC
>few|TRBV7-9|-|TRBJ2-2
CASSLMTAGELFF
TGTGCCAGCAGCCTTATGACTGCCGGGGAGCTGTTTTTT
>-|TRBV2|TRBD1|TRBJ1-1
CASSRDSGTEAFF
TGTGCCAGCAGTCGGGACAGTGGAACTGAAGCTTTCTTT
>-|TRBV18|-|TRBJ1-5
CASSPSNSNQPQHF
TGTGCCAGCTCACCTTCAAATAGCAATCAGCCCCAGCATTTT
>-|TRBV4-1|TRBD1|TRBJ2-7
CASSLDNRGYEQYF
TGCGCCAGCAGCCTAGATAACAGGGGCTACGAGCAGTACTTC
>few|TRBV7-9|-|TRBJ1-4
CASSLEGLPNEKLFF
TGTGCCAGCAGCTTAGAGGGGCTGCCTAATGAAAAACTGTTTTTT
>-|TRBV29-1|-|TRBJ1-2
CSVVTGSSEGYTF
TGCAGCGTGGTAACAGGGAGTAGTGAAGGCTACACCTTC
>-|TRBV28|-|TRBJ2-3
CASSFRGRGSYTQYF
TGTGCCAGCAGTTTCCGGGGTAGGGGGTCCTATACGCAGTATTTT
>few|TRBV7-2|TRBD2|TRBJ2-1
CASSLTSGRSYNEQFF
TGTGCCAGCAGCTTAACTAGCGGGAGGTCCTACAATGAGCAGTTCTTC
>-|TRBV18|-|TRBJ2-1
CASSPLDSDNEQFF
TGTGCCAGCTCACCTTTGGACTCCGACAATGAGCAGTTCTTC
>-|TRBV5-1|TRBD1|TRBJ2-7
CASSVQGQGAPLGEQYF
TGCGCCAGCAGCGTCCAGGGACAGGGGGCTCCATTAGGCGAGCAGTACTTC
>-|TRBV28|TRBD2|TRBJ2-7
CASSLSTSGAPYEQYF
TGTGCCAGCAGTTTAAGTACTAGCGGCGCTCCCTACGAGCAGTACTTC
>-|TRBV10-3|TRBD2|TRBJ2-1
CAIRAGTSGRGEQFF
TGTGCCATCAGGGCCGGGACTAGCGGGAGGGGTGAGCAGTTCTTC
>-|TRBV7-2|-|TRBJ2-5
CASSQASGKGEETQYF
TGTGCCAGCAGCCAAGCAAGCGGGAAGGGGGAAGAGACCCAGTACTTC
>-|TRBV7-9|TRBD1|TRBJ2-5
CASSFSGGGETQYF
TGTGCCAGCAGCTTCTCAGGGGGCGGGGAGACCCAGTACTTC
>-|TRBV28|-|TRBJ2-7
CASSLQGGAYEQYF
TGTGCCAGCAGTTTACAGGGTGGCGCCTACGAGCAGTACTTC
>once|TRBV2|TRBD2|TRBJ2-1
CASRLAGRYNEQFF
TGTGCCAGCAGACTAGCGGGACGATACAATGAGCAGTTCTTC
>-|TRBV28|-|TRBJ1-5
CASTSAAGAFNQPQHF
TGTGCCAGCACCTCTGCGGCAGGGGCCTTCAATCAGCCCCAGCATTTT
>medium-sized|TRBV19|-|TRBJ1-2
CASSIPGNYGYTF
TGTGCCAGTAGTATACCAGGGAACTATGGCTACACCTTC
>-|TRBV6-6|-|TRBJ2-1
CASSHSGNDEQFF
TGTGCCAGCAGTCATTCAGGGAACGATGAGCAGTTCTTC
>few|TRBV7-2|-|TRBJ2-1
CASSFSGAYNEQFF
TGTGCCAGCAGCTTTAGCGGAGCATACAATGAGCAGTTCTTC
>-|TRBV5-6|-|TRBJ1-5
CASSLAAGDQPQHF
TGTGCCAGCAGCTTGGCGGCAGGGGATCAGCCCCAGCATTTT
>few|TRBV29-1|-|TRBJ2-5
CSVEGQGQGTQYF
TGCAGCGTTGAAGGGCAGGGCCAAGGGACCCAGTACTTC
>-|TRBV6-1|TRBD1|TRBJ2-2
CASILGQGESGELFF
TGTGCCAGCATATTGGGACAGGGGGAGTCCGGGGAGCTGTTTTTT
>-|TRBV2|-|TRBJ2-7
CASSESAGVWYEQYF
TGTGCCAGCAGTGAGTCGGCAGGGGTGTGGTACGAGCAGTACTTC
>-|TRBV29-1|-|TRBJ1-4
CSGGRGGNEKLFF
TGCAGCGGTGGAAGGGGTGGTAATGAAAAACTGTTTTTT
>few|TRBV14|TRBD2|TRBJ2-1
CASSRLARNEQFF
TGTGCCAGCAGCCGACTAGCGCGCAATGAGCAGTTCTTC
>few|TRBV4-1|TRBD1|TRBJ1-3
CASSQRTTGTEYGNTIYF
TGCGCCAGCAGCCAAAGAACTACCGGGACAGAGTATGGAAACACCATATATTTT
>-|TRBV18|-|TRBJ1-4
CASSRGRDEKLFF
TGTGCCAGCTCACGGGGCAGGGATGAAAAACTGTTTTTT
>-|TRBV27|-|TRBJ1-1
CASSLQGLPGAFF
TGTGCCAGCAGTTTACAGGGACTTCCCGGAGCTTTCTTT
>-|TRBV18|-|TRBJ2-2
CASSPGGSRGGELFF
TGTGCCAGCTCACCCGGTGGTTCCAGGGGCGGGGAGCTGTTTTTT
>few|TRBV12-5|TRBD2|TRBJ2-1
CASGLEAGGGNEQFF
TGTGCTAGTGGTTTGGAGGCGGGAGGGGGCAATGAGCAGTTCTTC
>few|TRBV28|TRBD1|TRBJ1-2
CASSLRTGGNYGYTF
TGTGCCAGCAGTTTGCGGACAGGGGGCAACTATGGCTACACCTTC
>few|TRBV30|-|TRBJ2-2
CAWTLYGELFF
TGTGCCTGGACCCTGTACGGGGAGCTGTTTTTT
>-|TRBV7-6|-|TRBJ2-3
CASSLGRTDTQYF
TGTGCCAGCAGCTTGGGGAGGACAGATACGCAGTATTTT
>-|TRBV7-9|TRBD1|TRBJ1-2
CASSSNTGGYGYTF
TGTGCCAGCAGCTCCAACACAGGGGGCTATGGCTACACCTTC
>few|TRBV29-1|TRBD1|TRBJ2-1
CSGTDRTDNEQFF
TGCAGCGGGACGGACAGGACGGACAATGAGCAGTTCTTC
>few|TRBV18|-|TRBJ2-2
CASSPGAETGELFF
TGTGCCAGCTCACCAGGGGCGGAGACCGGGGAGCTGTTTTTT
>-|TRBV28|TRBD2|TRBJ2-3
CASSSYGTSGIDTQYF
TGTGCCAGCAGTTCCTACGGGACTAGCGGGATCGATACGCAGTATTTT
>-|TRBV30|-|TRBJ1-1
CAWSVQGFGTEAFF
TGTGCCTGGAGTGTACAGGGATTTGGCACTGAAGCTTTCTTT
>medium-sized|TRBV7-2|TRBD2|TRBJ2-1
CASSISGSSYNEQFF
TGTGCCAGCAGCATTAGCGGGAGCTCCTACAATGAGCAGTTCTTC
>-|TRBV7-9|TRBD1|TRBJ2-6
CASSLWGGQGSAGANVLTF
TGTGCCAGCAGCTTATGGGGGGGACAGGGGAGCGCTGGGGCCAACGTCCTGACTTTC
>-|TRBV5-6|TRBD2|TRBJ2-1
CASSSLSGRAYEQFF
TGTGCCAGCAGCTCTCTTAGCGGGAGGGCCTATGAGCAGTTCTTC
>few|TRBV5-1|-|TRBJ2-7
CASSSSPGSNEQYF
TGCGCCAGCAGCTCCTCCCCGGGATCCAACGAGCAGTACTTC
>-|TRBV6-1|-|TRBJ2-1
CASRRDGAANEQFF
TGTGCCAGCAGGCGGGATGGCGCCGCCAATGAGCAGTTCTTC
>-|TRBV2|-|TRBJ2-5
CASSDLETQYF
TGTGCCAGCAGTGATCTGGAGACCCAGTACTTC
>-|TRBV30|-|TRBJ2-2
CAWRGGDRQLFF
TGTGCCTGGAGGGGGGGGGACAGGCAGCTGTTTTTT
>few|TRBV7-2|TRBD2|TRBJ2-7
CASSYGTSGTYEQYF
TGTGCCAGCAGCTATGGGACTAGCGGAACCTACGAGCAGTACTTC
>-|TRBV2|TRBD2|TRBJ2-3
CASREAARLAGTDTQYF
TGTGCCAGCAGAGAAGCCGCCCGACTAGCGGGAACAGATACGCAGTATTTT